Listed below are T cell receptor beta chains from one sample, sequenced in a study of cytomegalovirus exposure and HLA in healthy donors. This table comes from immunoSEQ multiplex PCR, and its TCRdb copy is limited to in-frame clones, with some not included. The table includes roughly 90,000 clones, over 75% detected once. The source material was PBMCs. The receptors come from a man aged 30 to 45 in good health and CMV-seronegative. Both conserved end residues are part of each CDR3. A D gene is named only where the DNA matches it firmly. The size field is filled for only some rows; it gives once, few, many or a size class.

CASSLGITENYGYTF | TGTGCCAGCAGCTTGGGCATAACAGAGAACTATGGCTACACCTTC | - | - | TRBJ1-2 | TRBV11-2
CASSQLAGGISGEQFF | TGTGCCAGTAGTCAACTAGCGGGGGGGATAAGCGGTGAGCAGTTCTTC | TRBD2 | - | TRBJ2-1 | TRBV19
CASSLVRGSGELFF | TGTGCCAGCAGCCTAGTTAGGGGGTCCGGGGAGCTGTTTTTT | - | once | TRBJ2-2 | TRBV11-2
CASRQGNYGYTF | TGTGCCAGTCGACAGGGGAACTATGGCTACACCTTC | TRBD1 | - | TRBJ1-2 | TRBV6-6
CASRFLYRDRGSYEQYF | TGTGCAAGTCGCTTCCTTTACCGGGACAGGGGCTCCTACGAGCAGTACTTC | - | few | TRBJ2-7 | TRBV12-2
CASSYTGQTNEKLFF | TGTGCCAGCAGTTACACGGGACAGACTAATGAAAAACTGTTTTTT | TRBD1 | once | TRBJ1-4 | TRBV6-5
CASSQADRGEFEAFF | TGTGCCAGCAGCCAGGCCGACAGGGGCGAGTTCGAAGCTTTCTTT | TRBD1 | once | TRBJ1-1 | TRBV4-2
CSAGPANYGYTF | TGCAGCGCTGGCCCAGCTAACTATGGCTACACCTTC | - | - | TRBJ1-2 | TRBV29-1
CASSLSASGRYTQYF | TGTGCCAGCAGCTTGAGTGCTAGCGGGCGATATACGCAGTATTTT | TRBD2 | - | TRBJ2-3 | TRBV7-2
CASRTTTLFYNEQFF | TGCGCCAGCAGAACCACCACGCTATTTTACAATGAGCAGTTCTTC | - | - | TRBJ2-1 | TRBV4-1
CASSESGTGGFYEQYF | TGTGCCAGCAGTGAGTCCGGGACAGGGGGCTTCTACGAGCAGTACTTC | TRBD1 | - | TRBJ2-7 | TRBV6-1
CASSGRTGSGNQPQHF | TGTGCCAGCAGCGGACGGACAGGGAGTGGCAATCAGCCCCAGCATTTT | TRBD1 | few | TRBJ1-5 | TRBV7-2
CASSSREGMGSPLHF | TGTGCCAGCAGCTCCCGCGAGGGCATGGGTTCACCCCTCCACTTT | - | - | TRBJ1-6 | TRBV28
CASSEASGGNEQYF | TGTGCCAGCAGTGAGGCTAGCGGGGGGAACGAGCAGTACTTC | TRBD2 | - | TRBJ2-7 | TRBV6-1
CASSISAQYTDTQYF | TGTGCCAGCAGTATAAGTGCACAGTACACAGATACGCAGTATTTT | - | - | TRBJ2-3 | TRBV6-4
CASSLGTVSYEQYF | TGTGCCAGCAGTTTAGGGACAGTGTCCTACGAGCAGTACTTC | TRBD1 | - | TRBJ2-7 | TRBV28
CASSFVQGRNEQYF | TGCGCCAGCAGCTTTGTTCAGGGTCGGAACGAGCAGTACTTC | - | - | TRBJ2-7 | TRBV5-1
CASSARDRGYEQYF | TGTGCCAGCTCAGCCCGGGACAGGGGCTACGAGCAGTACTTC | TRBD1 | - | TRBJ2-7 | TRBV18
CASSVRDTANYGYTF | TGTGCCAGCAGCGTCCGGGACACTGCTAACTATGGCTACACCTTC | - | - | TRBJ1-2 | TRBV9
CASSIRATNEKLFF | TGTGCCAGTAGTATACGCGCAACTAATGAAAAACTGTTTTTT | - | - | TRBJ1-4 | TRBV19
CASSANRGRFGTEAFF | TGTGCCAGCAGCGCAAACAGGGGGCGGTTTGGCACTGAAGCTTTCTTT | TRBD1 | - | TRBJ1-1 | TRBV7-9
CASSHPPEGPNEQFF | TGTGCCAGCAGCCACCCCCCAGAGGGTCCCAATGAGCAGTTCTTC | - | once | TRBJ2-1 | TRBV7-9
CAISEASGWFDGTEAFF | TGTGCCATCAGTGAGGCGTCAGGATGGTTTGATGGGACTGAAGCTTTCTTT | - | few | TRBJ1-1 | TRBV10-3
CASTRSGGEQFF | TGTGCGTCTACGCGTTCGGGGGGTGAGCAGTTCTTC | TRBD2 | few | TRBJ2-1 | TRBV11-2
CASRPGADNEKLFF | TGTGCCAGCAGGCCAGGGGCCGATAATGAAAAACTGTTTTTT | - | - | TRBJ1-4 | TRBV6-1
CASSEKGEGTQYF | TGTGCCAGCAGTGAAAAGGGTGAGGGTACGCAGTATTTT | - | few | TRBJ2-3 | TRBV6-1
CATSRLSDRGFSYNEQFF | TGTGCCACCAGCAGGTTATCCGACAGGGGTTTCTCCTACAATGAGCAGTTCTTC | TRBD1 | - | TRBJ2-1 | TRBV15
CASSPLSGNTIYF | TGTGCCAGCAGCCCCCTATCTGGAAACACCATATATTTT | - | once | TRBJ1-3 | TRBV11-2
CATERQGLYNEQFF | TGTGCCACCGAAAGACAGGGTCTCTACAATGAGCAGTTCTTC | TRBD1 | few | TRBJ2-1 | TRBV15
CASLAVSSYNSPLHF | TGTGCCAGCTTAGCTGTGAGCTCCTATAATTCACCCCTCCACTTT | - | - | TRBJ1-6 | TRBV6-1
CASSKSDGGTYEQYF | TGTGCCAGCAGCAAATCTGACGGGGGGACCTACGAGCAGTACTTC | - | - | TRBJ2-7 | TRBV21-1
CASSQDGQGLAKNIQYF | TGCGCCAGCAGCCAAGACGGACAGGGGCTAGCCAAAAACATTCAGTACTTC | TRBD1 | - | TRBJ2-4 | TRBV4-1
CASSEGTSGDTQYF | TGCGCCAGCAGTGAGGGGACTAGCGGGGATACGCAGTATTTT | TRBD2 | few | TRBJ2-3 | TRBV10-2
CASSPRTSAYYEQYF | TGTGCCAGCAGCCCCCGGACTAGCGCATACTACGAGCAGTACTTC | TRBD2 | - | TRBJ2-7 | TRBV9
CASSGTGDRRLFF | TGTGCCAGCAGTGGGACAGGAGACCGCCGGCTGTTTTTT | TRBD1 | - | TRBJ1-4 | TRBV27
CAWSVGAGTNQPQHF | TGTGCCTGGAGTGTAGGAGCCGGGACAAATCAGCCCCAGCATTTT | - | - | TRBJ1-5 | TRBV30
CASRMYQGRGDTQYF | TGTGCCAGCAGAATGTATCAGGGCCGTGGAGATACGCAGTATTTT | - | - | TRBJ2-3 | TRBV27
CASIPAGGHSEQFF | TGTGCCAGCATCCCGGCAGGGGGCCATAGTGAGCAGTTCTTC | TRBD1 | - | TRBJ2-1 | TRBV7-8
CASSEGQGLVSPLHF | TGTGCCAGCAGTGAAGGACAGGGACTGGTTTCACCCCTCCACTTT | TRBD1 | - | TRBJ1-6 | TRBV6-1
CASSDGPDNQPQHF | TGTGCCAGCAGTGACGGGCCAGACAATCAGCCCCAGCATTTT | - | few | TRBJ1-5 | TRBV6-4
CASSFQGSFTGELFF | TGCGCCAGCAGCTTTCAGGGAAGCTTCACCGGGGAGCTGTTTTTT | - | - | TRBJ2-2 | TRBV5-1
CASNPTDRDNSPLHF | TGTGCCAGCAACCCAACCGACAGGGATAATTCACCCCTCCACTTT | TRBD1 | - | TRBJ1-6 | TRBV28
CASSELGLSPYNEQFF | TGTGCCAGCAGTGAGTTAGGACTGTCACCTTACAATGAGCAGTTCTTC | - | - | TRBJ2-1 | TRBV6-4
CAWTRAEGRYTQYF | TGTGCCTGGACACGAGCAGAGGGTCGGTATACGCAGTATTTT | - | - | TRBJ2-3 | TRBV30
CAWSVEGVIADTQYF | TGTGCCTGGAGTGTAGAAGGGGTTATCGCAGATACGCAGTATTTT | - | - | TRBJ2-3 | TRBV30
CASSDSGGQVYGYTF | TGTGCCAGCAGTGACTCGGGGGGACAGGTCTATGGCTACACCTTC | TRBD1 | - | TRBJ1-2 | TRBV6-4
CSVGDTNQPQHF | TGCAGCGTTGGGGACACCAATCAGCCCCAGCATTTT | - | - | TRBJ1-5 | TRBV29-1
CASSEWRWGSGNTIYF | TGCGCCAGCAGTGAATGGCGATGGGGCTCAGGAAACACCATATATTTT | - | - | TRBJ1-3 | TRBV10-2
CASSPFEGTGLYEQYF | TGTGCCAGTAGTCCCTTCGAGGGGACAGGGCTCTACGAGCAGTACTTC | TRBD1 | - | TRBJ2-7 | TRBV19
CASSRLQGSSYEQYF | TGCGCCAGCAGCCGCCTACAGGGCAGCTCCTACGAGCAGTACTTC | - | - | TRBJ2-7 | TRBV4-3
CASSLGVAYRNTDTQYF | TGTGCCAGCAGTTTAGGAGTAGCCTATAGAAACACAGATACGCAGTATTTT | - | - | TRBJ2-3 | TRBV28
CASSSGGSSYEQYF | TGTGCCAGCAGTTCGGGGGGCTCCTCCTACGAGCAGTACTTC | - | - | TRBJ2-7 | TRBV6-5
CASSSWTGTMSNQPQHF | TGTGCCAGCAGTTCGTGGACAGGGACAATGAGCAATCAGCCCCAGCATTTT | TRBD1 | - | TRBJ1-5 | TRBV27
CASSIGASGALVTGELFF | TGTGCCAGTAGTATAGGAGCTTCAGGGGCATTGGTCACCGGGGAGCTGTTTTTT | - | - | TRBJ2-2 | TRBV19
CASSPAGPTSGNTIYF | TGTGCCAGCAGCCCCGCAGGGCCAACCTCTGGAAACACCATATATTTT | - | - | TRBJ1-3 | TRBV5-6
CASSQGVNYGYTF | TGTGCCAGCAGCCAAGGAGTTAACTATGGCTACACCTTC | - | - | TRBJ1-2 | TRBV14
CASSLTSGAFVNEQFF | TGCGCCAGCAGCTTGACTAGCGGGGCCTTTGTCAATGAGCAGTTCTTC | TRBD2 | - | TRBJ2-1 | TRBV5-1
CASSILRDRGYGYTF | TGTGCCAGTAGTATCCTCCGGGACAGGGGCTATGGCTACACCTTC | TRBD1 | - | TRBJ1-2 | TRBV19
CASQVGTNFSPLHF | TGTGCCAGCCAAGTCGGGACAAACTTTTCACCCCTCCACTTT | - | - | TRBJ1-6 | TRBV7-9